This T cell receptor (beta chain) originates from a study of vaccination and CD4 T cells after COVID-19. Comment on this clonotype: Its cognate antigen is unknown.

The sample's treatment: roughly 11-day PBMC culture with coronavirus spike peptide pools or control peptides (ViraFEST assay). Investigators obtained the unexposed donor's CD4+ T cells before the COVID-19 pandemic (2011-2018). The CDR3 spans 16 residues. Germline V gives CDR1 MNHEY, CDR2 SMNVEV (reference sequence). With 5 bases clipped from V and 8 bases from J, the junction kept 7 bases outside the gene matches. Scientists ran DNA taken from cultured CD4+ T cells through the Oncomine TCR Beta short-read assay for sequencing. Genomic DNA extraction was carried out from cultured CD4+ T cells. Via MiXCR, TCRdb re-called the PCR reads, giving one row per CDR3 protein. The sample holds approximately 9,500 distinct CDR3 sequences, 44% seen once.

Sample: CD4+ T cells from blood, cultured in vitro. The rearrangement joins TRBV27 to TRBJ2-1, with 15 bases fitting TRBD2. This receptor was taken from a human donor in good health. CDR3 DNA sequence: TGTGCCAGCAGTCGGAGGACTAGCGGGAGGGCCGATGAGCAGTTCTTC. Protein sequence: CASSRRTSGRADEQFF.